This note documents a single T cell receptor (beta chain) sequence. Its matching antigen is unknown. Treatment specified: some 20 received Ad26.COV2.S at low or high dose, single or two shots; roughly five received placebo; per-sample allocation not given. Day 63 after the first vaccine or placebo injection was the time point for sampling. The shot given was an Ad26 vector that makes Wuhan-strain SARS-CoV-2 spike. This sample stems from a study of Ad26.COV2.S vaccination and SARS-CoV-2 variants. Whole-study results and caveats: Spike-specific TCR breadth in vaccine recipients exceeded that seen in placebo recipients.

The CDR3 is 14 amino acids. CDR1 is MDHEN and CDR2 is SYDVKM in the germline V gene. V was pared by 7 bases and J by 3 bases, with 8 bases of the junction left unmatched. The assay was immunoSEQ multiplex PCR, and TCRdb's table has in-frame clones only and misses some. The repertoire holds roughly 420,000 clones, 89% seen once, with roughly 2.5% in the top ten. The sequencing here drew on peripheral blood, taken in a trial of Ad26.COV2.S vaccine versus placebo. This clonotype originated in a person between 18 and 60 years old who received the Ad26.COV2.S COVID-19 vaccine or a placebo. This chain links TRBV28 with TRBJ2-7; TRBD1 matches 8 bases. The CDR3 coding sequence is TGTGCCAGCATCCCCCAGGGGGCGAACTACGAGCAGTACTTC. Encoded protein: CASIPQGANYEQYF.